The rows below give T cell receptor beta chains drawn from one sample of a study of memory CD4+ T cells and cytomegalovirus serostatus. The table came from immunoSEQ multiplex PCR; TCRdb's copy has only in-frame clones and leaves some out. The table lists roughly 86,000 clones, about four fifths of them singletons. The sequencing sample was made of memory CD4+ T cells from blood. Every receptor here comes from an adult in good health and CMV-seropositive. Both conserved end residues are part of each CDR3. The D gene is left open where the match is weak. The size of a clone is reported for some rows only, either as once, few or many, or as a class for expanded clones.

>TRBV11-2|.|15|TRBD2|TRBJ2-7
CASSLVRGRTYEQYF
TGTGCCAGCAGCTTAGTTCGCGGGAGGACCTACGAGCAGTACTTC
>TRBV5-1|.|14|TRBD2|TRBJ2-7
CASSPAGGAREQYF
TGCGCCAGCAGCCCGGCGGGGGGGGCGAGGGAGCAGTACTTC
>TRBV19|.|14|.|TRBJ2-5
CASSHGQMKETQYF
TGTGCCAGTAGTCATGGACAAATGAAAGAGACCCAGTACTTC
>TRBV5-1|.|11|.|TRBJ2-1
CASSLAFEQFF
TGCGCCAGCAGCTTGGCGTTTGAGCAGTTCTTC
>TRBV5-6|.|13|.|TRBJ2-2
CASSFWDTGELFF
TGTGCCAGCAGCTTCTGGGACACCGGGGAGCTGTTTTTT
>TRBV28|.|14|.|TRBJ1-2
CASSPIDRSYGYTF
TGTGCCAGCAGTCCAATCGACAGGAGCTATGGCTACACCTTC
>TRBV28|.|13|.|TRBJ1-5
CASSLFRNQPQHF
TGTGCCAGCAGTTTATTTCGCAATCAGCCCCAGCATTTT
>TRBV6-1|.|14|TRBD1|TRBJ1-2
CASMTDRAPYGYTF
TGTGCCAGCATGACGGACAGGGCCCCTTACGGCTACACCTTC
>TRBV6-1|.|14|.|TRBJ1-4
CASSDYGRDEKLFF
TGTGCCAGCAGTGATTACGGGCGGGATGAAAAACTGTTTTTT
>TRBV5-1|.|16|TRBD2|TRBJ2-3
CASSLVLAGVQDTQYF
TGCGCCAGCAGCTTGGTCCTAGCGGGAGTACAAGATACGCAGTATTTT
>TRBV28|.|15|TRBD2|TRBJ2-7
CASSFLLAGGYEQYF
TGTGCCAGCAGTTTCCTCCTAGCGGGAGGCTACGAGCAGTACTTC
>TRBV28|.|15|TRBD1|TRBJ2-5
CASSLSDRGKETQYF
TGTGCCAGCAGTTTATCTGACAGGGGGAAAGAGACCCAGTACTTC
>TRBV27|.|16|TRBD2|TRBJ2-1
CASSPTAGGSYNEQFF
TGTGCCAGCAGTCCCACAGCGGGAGGTTCCTACAATGAGCAGTTCTTC
>TRBV6-1|.|16|TRBD2|TRBJ2-1
CASSEAGASGILEQFF
TGTGCCAGCAGTGAAGCCGGCGCTAGCGGGATTCTTGAGCAGTTCTTC
>TRBV6-5|.|14|.|TRBJ2-7
CASSRDGIAYEQYF
TGTGCCAGCAGTCGGGATGGGATCGCCTACGAGCAGTACTTC
>TRBV28|once|13|.|TRBJ1-5
CASSLLGDQPQHF
TGTGCCAGCAGTCTTCTCGGGGATCAGCCCCAGCATTTT
>TRBV5-1|.|14|.|TRBJ2-7
CASSAAGSSYEQYF
TGCGCCAGCAGTGCGGCAGGGAGCTCCTACGAGCAGTACTTC
>TRBV7-3|.|14|.|TRBJ2-1
CASSGDGAYNEQFF
TGTGCCAGCAGCGGGGACGGAGCCTACAATGAGCAGTTCTTC
>TRBV5-4|.|15|TRBD1|TRBJ1-1
CASSLGGTGGTEAFF
TGTGCCAGCAGCTTGGGAGGGACAGGAGGCACTGAAGCTTTCTTT
>TRBV7-9|.|15|.|TRBJ2-7
CASSPLPGHSYEQYF
TGTGCCAGCAGCCCACTCCCGGGACACTCCTACGAGCAGTACTTC
>TRBV5-1|.|15|TRBD2|TRBJ2-2
CASSKTSGRAGELFF
TGCGCCAGCAGCAAGACTAGCGGGAGGGCCGGGGAGCTGTTTTTT
>TRBV11-1|.|13|.|TRBJ1-1
CASSLVGDGEAFF
TGTGCCAGCAGCTTAGTCGGTGACGGTGAAGCTTTCTTT
>TRBV11-2|.|14|TRBD1|TRBJ1-4
CASSDRVTNEKLFF
TGTGCCAGCAGCGACAGGGTCACTAATGAAAAACTGTTTTTT
>TRBV5-4|.|15|.|TRBJ1-2
CASSLRGPLNYGYTF
TGTGCCAGCAGCCTCAGAGGACCGTTAAACTATGGCTACACCTTC
>TRBV29-1|.|15|.|TRBJ2-5
CSVGFGGTGSETQYF
TGCAGCGTTGGATTTGGTGGGACCGGGAGCGAGACCCAGTACTTC
>TRBV9|once|10|.|TRBJ2-1
CASGTGEQFF
TGTGCCAGCGGCACGGGAGAGCAGTTCTTC
>TRBV9|once|15|.|TRBJ1-5
CASSPGHYSNQPQHF
TGTGCCAGCAGCCCAGGACACTATAGCAATCAGCCCCAGCATTTT
>TRBV7-8|.|14|.|TRBJ2-1
CASSLRDNYNEQFF
TGTGCCAGCAGCTTAAGGGACAACTACAATGAGCAGTTCTTC
>TRBV6-5|many|14|TRBD1|TRBJ1-5
CASSYQGGAGPQHF
TGTGCCAGCAGCTATCAGGGGGGGGCCGGGCCCCAGCATTTT